The 20 T cell receptor beta chains listed next were all sequenced from one sample in a study of CD8+ T cells in alopecia areata. Extracted RNA was reverse transcribed into cDNA, the sequencing template. Sequencing used immunoSEQ multiplex PCR; TCRdb keeps in-frame clones, though not all of them. The data show 150,000 to 200,000 clones, less than 70% seen once. Treatment reported: oral pan-JAK inhibitor, 5-10 mg twice daily. The starting material was CD4+ T cells sorted from blood, obtained at approximately week 50, from a patient treated with tofacitinib. These receptors were taken from a human donor with alopecia areata.

The V gene is TRBV11-2, the J gene TRBJ1-4; D gene unclear. This CDR3 is built from 15 residues. The V and J ends lost 6 bases and 7 bases respectively, with 18 bases between them. Germline assignment: CDR1 SGHAT and CDR2 FQNNGV. CDR3 region: CASRPWVGAGEKLFF. CDR3 bases: TGTGCCAGCAGACCGTGGGTCGGAGCGGGTGAAAAACTGTTTTTT. Full variable domain (remainder filled in from reference TRBV11-2 and TRBJ1-4): EAGVAQSPRYKIIEKRQSVAFWCNPISGHATLYWYQQILGQGPKLLIQFQNNGVVDDSQLPKDRFSAERLKGVDSTLKIQPAKLEDSAVYLCASRPWVGAGEKLFFGSGTQLSVL.

J is TRBJ1-1 and V is TRBV30; D unclear. CDR3 length equals 12 residues. CDR1 is GTSNPN and CDR2 is SVGIG in the germline V gene (reference sequence). The ends were cut back, 2 bases at V and 5 bases at J, with 9 bases in the middle. In nucleotides, the CDR3 is TGTGCCTGGAGTTTGATTGGGACTGAAGCTTTCTTT. Its protein is CAWSLIGTEAFF.

The rearrangement links TRBV15 to TRBJ1-2; 9 nucleotides align to TRBD1. Germline values: CDR1 LNHNV, CDR2 YYDKDF (reference sequence). The CDR3 extends over 15 amino acids. V was pared by 1 base and J by 2 bases, with 2 bases of the junction left unmatched. The CDR3 sequence: CATSRGDRENYGYTF. In nucleotides, the CDR3 is TGTGCCACCAGCAGAGGGGACAGGGAAAACTATGGCTACACCTTC.

This chain uses TRBV7-9 with TRBJ1-2; TRBD1 matches at 10 bases. The CDR3 is made up of 14 amino acids. Germline V CDR1 and CDR2: SEHNR, FQNEAQ (reference sequence). The trim removed 0 bases at V and 10 bases at J, leaving 5 bases unmatched. The CDR3 loop is CASSLAGQGTLYTF. The CDR3 DNA follows: TGTGCCAGCAGCTTAGCGGGACAGGGGACCCTCTACACCTTC. The complete variable domain, with remaining parts taken from reference TRBV7-9 and TRBJ1-2, reads DTGVSQNPRHKITKRGQNVTFRCDPISEHNRLYWYRQTLGQGPEFLTYFQNEAQLEKSRLLSDRFSAERPKGSFSTLEIQRTEQGDSAMYLCASSLAGQGTLYTFGSGTRLTVV.

The chain uses TRBV20-1 and TRBJ2-3; D is unresolved. Germline-derived CDR1 and CDR2 are DFQATT and SNEGSKA (reference sequence). The CDR3 extends over 11 amino acids. V lost 5 bases and J 6 bases, leaving 9 bases between the germline ends. CDR3 nucleotide sequence: TGCAGTGCTCACTGGCTGGATACGCAGTATTTT. Its translation is CSAHWLDTQYF.

This clone was detected a few times. The chain recombines TRBV11-2 with TRBJ2-7; D perhaps matches TRBD1 (5 bases). Germline V lookup: CDR1 SGHAT, CDR2 FQNNGV. This CDR3 comprises 15 residues. V shed 1 base and J shed 0 bases, with 10 bases lying between them. In DNA, the CDR3 is TGTGCCAGCAGCTTAGTAGGGGCTAGCTCCTACGAGCAGTACTTC. Translation gives CASSLVGASSYEQYF.

The chain combines TRBV10-1 with TRBJ1-1, with D perhaps TRBD1 (5 bases). The CDR3 is 14 residues long. Germline CDR1 and CDR2: WNHNN and SYGVQD (reference sequence). The V and J ends lost 2 bases and 7 bases respectively, with 14 bases between them. The CDR3 here is CASSERGSGFEAFF. The CDR3 DNA follows: TGCGCCAGCAGTGAGCGGGGCTCTGGCTTTGAAGCTTTCTTT.

This sequence joins TRBV30 and TRBJ1-2, with 7 positions matching TRBD1. The CDR3 loop spans 14 amino acids. CDR1 is GTSNPN and CDR2 is SVGIG in the germline V gene (reference sequence). V shed 0 bases, J shed 2 bases, and the junction held 3 bases outside the gene matches. The CDR3 DNA sequence: TGTGCCTGGAGTGTAGGACAGGAGAACTATGGCTACACCTTC. Translating gives CAWSVGQENYGYTF.

This chain uses TRBV18 with TRBJ2-5; 7 nucleotides agree with TRBD1. CDR3 length: 15 amino acids. Germline CDR1 and CDR2: KGHSH and LQKENI. The V and J ends lost 1 base and 4 bases, in that order; junction bases with no gene match: 6. The chain's CDR3 is CASSPREAGGETQYF. The CDR3 DNA reads as TGTGCCAGCTCACCACGCGAAGCAGGGGGAGAGACCCAGTACTTC.

V usage is TRBV6-5 and J usage is TRBJ1-5; TRBD1 might be the D (6 bases). The CDR3 consists of 14 residues. V gave up 5 bases and J gave up 4 bases, with 12 bases separating them. The germline V gene encodes CDR1 MNHEY and CDR2 SVGAGI. For the CDR3, the DNA is TGTGCCAGCAGTCCAACAGGGATTAATCAGCCCCAGCATTTT. This codes for CASSPTGINQPQHF.

The CDR3 nucleotides are TGTGCCACCAGCAGAGAGGTTAGGGGGGAGCTGTTTTTT. Encoded protein: CATSREVRGELFF. The V and J genes are TRBV15 and TRBJ2-2; no clear D gene. Germline values: CDR1 LNHNV, CDR2 YYDKDF (reference sequence). The ends were cut back, 0 bases at V and 8 bases at J, with 7 bases in the middle. The length of the CDR3 is 13 residues.

The rearrangement joins TRBV29-1 to TRBJ2-7, with 7 bases that match TRBD1. Germline V gene sequence: CDR1 SQVTM, CDR2 ANQGSEA. The length of the CDR3 is 12 residues. V dropped 8 bases and J dropped 6; count of bases not matched to a gene: 10. CDR3 nucleotides: TGCAGCTTTAGTCGGTGGGACAGCGAGCAGTACTTC. Its protein is CSFSRWDSEQYF.

The V and J genes are TRBV5-1 and TRBJ2-5; D unclear. The CDR3 is 12 amino acids. Germline V gene data show CDR1 as SGHRS and CDR2 as YFSETQ. The V gene lost 4 bases and the J gene lost 5 bases, with 9 bases spanning the gap. CDR3 coding DNA: TGCGCCAGCAGCGTAGGGCCCGAGACCCAGTACTTC. It translates to CASSVGPETQYF.

This sequence joins TRBV6-6 and TRBJ1-1; no clear D. The V gene lost 5 bases and the J gene lost 4 bases, with 11 bases spanning the gap. This CDR3 has 13 amino acids. Germline V gives CDR1 MNHNY, CDR2 SVGAGI (reference sequence). The CDR3 coding sequence is TGTGCCAGCAGTAGAGGGATCTCCACTGAAGCTTTCTTT. Translating it yields CASSRGISTEAFF.

This chain links TRBV5-5 with TRBJ2-5; D not certain. V lost 4 bases and J lost 5, with 15 bases in between. Germline CDR1 reads SGHKS; CDR2 reads YYEKEE (reference sequence). This CDR3 is 14 amino acids long. Here the CDR3 DNA reads TGTGCCAGCAGCCTCACGGTAGGGTGGGAGACCCAGTACTTC. Translating gives CASSLTVGWETQYF. Full variable domain (outside the CDR3, taken from reference TRBV5-5 and TRBJ2-5): DAGVTQSPTHLIKTRGQQVTLRCSPISGHKSVSWYQQVLGQGPQFIFQYYEKEERGRGNFPDRFSARQFPNYSSELNVNALLLGDSALYLCASSLTVGWETQYFGPGTRLLVL.

A few counts support this clone. This chain connects TRBV29-1 to TRBJ2-6; 10 nucleotides line up with TRBD1. The CDR3 is 16 amino acids. After removal of 4 bases from V and 4 bases from J, the junction contained 7 bases not matched to a gene. Per germline, CDR1 SQVTM and CDR2 ANQGSEA. In DNA form, the CDR3 reads TGCAGCGTTGCAGGCAGACAGGGGGCCGGGGCCAACGTCCTGACTTTC. The encoded protein is CSVAGRQGAGANVLTF.

In its sample, this clone was seen a few times. The rearrangement joins TRBV5-6 to TRBJ2-7; D is uncertain. The CDR3 is made up of 13 amino acids. Germline CDR1 SGHDT, CDR2 YYEEEE. V was clipped by 1 base and J by 2 bases, with 7 bases between them. In DNA, the CDR3 is TGTGCCAGCAGCTTGTTTGGAACCTACGAGCAGTACTTC. It is translated as CASSLFGTYEQYF.

This clone was found a few times. The chain uses TRBV30 and TRBJ2-2; D gene ambiguous. CDR3 length: 15 residues. Looked up from germline, CDR1 is GTSNPN and CDR2 is SVGIG (reference sequence). Trimming took off 1 base at V and 1 base at J, with 10 bases between the two ends. In nucleotides, the CDR3 is TGTGCCTGGAGTGGAGGACGCTTGAACACCGGGGAGCTGTTTTTT. Its protein product is CAWSGGRLNTGELFF.

As for this clone: Distinct nucleotide sequences in the sample also encode this CDR3. This chain uses TRBV29-1 with TRBJ2-7; 8 bases match TRBD1. CDR3 length equals 12 residues. Germline values: CDR1 SQVTM, CDR2 ANQGSEA. J was trimmed by 3 bases and V by 4 bases; bases with no gene match: 2. As DNA, the CDR3 is TGCAGCGTTGGCGGACAGGGCTACGAGCAGTACTTC. Amino acid sequence: CSVGGQGYEQYF.

The count of this clone is one. The V and J genes are TRBV9 and TRBJ1-4; D perhaps matches TRBD1 (5 bases). The ends were cut back, 2 bases at V and 3 bases at J, with 8 bases in the middle. The CDR3 has 14 amino acids. Germline V gene sequence: CDR1 SGDLS, CDR2 YYNGEE. The CDR3 DNA sequence: TGTGCCAGCAGCGTGGAAGGGGCTAATGAAAAACTGTTTTTT. Its protein is CASSVEGANEKLFF.